These 20 T cell receptor beta chains came from one sample sequenced in a study of response to subunit inactivated influenza vaccine. TCRdb redid the calling of the RT-PCR reads with MiXCR, one entry per CDR3 protein. The data hold more than 450,000 distinct CDR3 sequences, with 10% to 15% observed a single time. The sequencing used PBMCs from blood, collected on the day of vaccination. Receptor source: a man aged 45-65 years who received an inactivated influenza vaccine.

This clonotype has ten or more counts. The V gene is TRBV7-2, the J gene TRBJ2-7; TRBD1 is a possible D gene (5 bases). The CDR3 runs 14 residues. V dropped 6 bases and J dropped 4 bases, with 16 bases sitting between them. The germline CDR1 and CDR2 sequences are SGHTA and FQGNSA. DNA for the CDR3: TGTGCCAGCAGTAGGACAACCTTTTTTTACGAGCAGTACTTC. This gives the protein CASSRTTFFYEQYF.

This clonotype was detected many times. CDR3 sequence: CSVDRGLTEAFF. The CDR3 DNA reads as TGCAGCGTTGACAGGGGGCTCACTGAAGCTTTCTTT. V is TRBV29-1 and J is TRBJ1-1; 8 bases fit TRBD1. Trimming at V came to 3 bases and at J to 4 bases, leaving 1 base not matched to a gene. The CDR3 contains 12 residues. Germline V gives CDR1 SQVTM, CDR2 ANQGSEA. Combining the CDR3 with reference TRBV29-1 and TRBJ1-1 gives the whole variable domain SAVISQKPSRDICQRGTSLTIQCQVDSQVTMMFWYRQQPGQSLTLIATANQGSEATYESGFVIDKFPISRPNLTFSTLTVSNMSPEDSSIYLCSVDRGLTEAFFGQGTRLTVV.

The rearrangement links TRBV6-5 to TRBJ2-1; 7 bases map to TRBD2. Germline V gene lookup returns CDR1 MNHEY and CDR2 SVGAGI. Germline trimming cut 0 bases from V and 7 bases from J; bases unmatched to any gene: 15. The CDR3 length is 18 residues. The CDR3 DNA sequence: TGTGCCAGCAGTTACTCCATAAGCGGCCGGGGGGTAAAGAATGAGCAGTTCTTC. This gives the protein CASSYSISGRGVKNEQFF.

V gene TRBV7-3 combines with J gene TRBJ2-1; 10 bases match TRBD2. Germline V gene lookup returns CDR1 SGHTA and CDR2 FQGTGA. This CDR3 has 15 amino acids. The trim removed 4 bases at V and 5 bases at J, leaving 5 bases unmatched. CDR3 DNA sequence: TGTGCCAGCAGCTACCTAGCGGGAGTCGACAATGAGCAGTTCTTC. Translating it yields CASSYLAGVDNEQFF. The full variable domain, in which reference TRBV7-3 and TRBJ2-1 provide the parts outside the CDR3, is GAGVSQTPSNKVTEKGKYVELRCDPISGHTALYWYRQSLGQGPEFLIYFQGTGAADDSGLPNDRFFAVRPEGSVSTLKIQRTERGDSAVYLCASSYLAGVDNEQFFGPGTRLTVL.

This clonotype was counted between two and nine times. The chain is built from TRBV7-2 and TRBJ2-5; 9 bases are a match to TRBD1. Germline V gene data show CDR1 as SGHTA and CDR2 as FQGNSA. CDR3 length: 16 amino acids. V trimming: 5 bases; J trimming: 5 bases; junction bases outside the gene matches: 12. The CDR3 DNA sequence: TGTGCCAGCAGCACAACCGGGACAGGGAGGCGGGAGACCCAGTACTTC. This encodes CASSTTGTGRRETQYF.

The chain employs TRBV4-2 and TRBJ1-4, with D possibly matching TRBD1 (6 bases). CDR1 is LGHNA, CDR2 YNFKEQ, per germline. Trimming cost V 1 base and J 2 bases, with 11 bases left between them. This CDR3 region has 16 residues. The CDR3 reads CASSQAQGMTNEKLFF. CDR3 coding DNA: TGTGCCAGCAGCCAAGCCCAGGGGATGACTAATGAAAAACTGTTTTTT.

This clonotype was seen a handful of times. The rearrangement joins TRBV14 to TRBJ2-3; no clear D. Germline V CDR1 and CDR2: SGHDN, FVKESK. There are 13 residues in the CDR3. V was shortened by 4 bases and J by 5 bases, with 10 bases between the two germline ends. The DNA of the CDR3 is TGTGCCAGCAGCCCTCGGGCGAGAGATACGCAGTATTTT. Translation gives CASSPRARDTQYF.

This clonotype occurred a few times. The chain couples TRBV27 to TRBJ2-1, with unresolved D. This CDR3 is built from 15 residues. Germline V lookup: CDR1 MNHEY, CDR2 SMNVEV (reference sequence). The V gene lost 5 bases and the J gene lost 1 base, with 12 bases spanning the gap. In DNA form, the CDR3 reads TGTGCCAGCAGTACCATGGCCTTGTCCTACAATGAGCAGTTCTTC. Residues: CASSTMALSYNEQFF.

This clonotype occurred a few times. J is TRBJ2-1 and V is TRBV27; D not certain. The V end lost 3 bases, the J end lost 0 bases, and 6 bases lay between the germline ends. Germline loops: CDR1 MNHEY, CDR2 SMNVEV (reference sequence). This CDR3 has 14 residues. The CDR3 loop reads CASSFTNSYNEQFF. The CDR3 coding sequence is TGTGCCAGCAGTTTTACAAACTCCTACAATGAGCAGTTCTTC.

This clonotype was seen at least ten times. CDR3 residues: CASSQEWRGADEQYF. In DNA form, the CDR3 reads TGTGCCAGCAGCCAAGAATGGAGGGGGGCCGACGAGCAGTACTTC. The V and J genes are TRBV4-2 and TRBJ2-7; D tentatively reads TRBD1 or TRBD2 (6 bases each). The ends were cut back, 0 bases at V and 5 bases at J, with 14 bases in the middle. The CDR3 is 15 amino acids. Germline V gives CDR1 LGHNA, CDR2 YNFKEQ.

This chain uses TRBV4-2 with TRBJ2-4, with D perhaps assigned TRBD1 or TRBD2 (6 bases each). The V gene's germline CDR1 is LGHNA and CDR2 YNFKEQ. V was trimmed by 4 bases and J by 0 bases, leaving 13 bases between them. The CDR3 totals 16 residues. The CDR3 protein is CASSRRGERAKNIQYF. The CDR3 DNA is TGTGCCAGCAGCCGAAGGGGGGAGAGAGCCAAAAACATTCAGTACTTC.

On this clonotype: The junction and the germline gene differ at one end; a read error may be behind it. The chain links TRBV6-6 to TRBJ1-2; 8 nucleotides align to TRBD1. The germline V gene has CDR1 MNHNY and CDR2 SVGAGI (reference sequence). The CDR3 consists of 13 residues. CDR3 in amino acids: CASSYSTGDRSLF. DNA of the CDR3: TGTGCCAGCAGTTACTCGACTGGGGACAGGTCTTTGTTC.

This rearrangement joins TRBV4-2 to TRBJ2-1; 11 bases line up with TRBD2. The V gene end was trimmed by 4 bases and the J gene end by 3 bases; junction bases not matched to a gene: 11. The germline CDR1 and CDR2 sequences are LGHNA and YNFKEQ. The CDR3 length is 18 residues. CDR3 nucleotides: TGTGCCAGCAGCCTTCACGACCGTGGACTAGCGGGCTACAATGAGCAGTTCTTC. This codes for CASSLHDRGLAGYNEQFF.

This clonotype was detected only a few times. This sequence joins TRBV6-5 and TRBJ2-1; no definite D call. The CDR3 extends over 12 amino acids. Germline V gene data show CDR1 as MNHEY and CDR2 as SVGAGI. Trimming pared 6 bases from V and 10 bases from J, leaving 13 bases between. In DNA, the CDR3 is TGTGCCAGCAGGGGTGGTTCTATGGAGCAGTTCTTC. As protein: CASRGGSMEQFF.

This clonotype was recorded at least ten times. This chain connects TRBV4-2 to TRBJ2-1; weak D call: TRBD1 (5 bases). Germline V gene data show CDR1 as LGHNA and CDR2 as YNFKEQ. V was clipped by 1 base and J by 4 bases, with 14 bases between them. The CDR3 loop spans 16 amino acids. The CDR3 region is CASSQASQGYYNEQFF. In DNA, the CDR3 is TGTGCCAGCAGCCAAGCCTCGCAGGGATATTACAATGAGCAGTTCTTC.

This sequence joins TRBV12-3 or TRBV12-4 and TRBJ2-7; TRBD1 agrees at 9 bases. The CDR3 covers 15 residues. V shed 4 bases and J 4 bases; nucleotides not matched to a gene: 8. CDR3 sequence (DNA): TGTGCCAGCAGTTCGACTCCGGGACAGGGTTACGAGCAGTACTTC. Translated: CASSSTPGQGYEQYF.

The V call is TRBV4-1, the J call TRBJ2-3, with unresolved D. Per germline, CDR1 MGHRA and CDR2 YSYEKL. The CDR3 totals 15 residues. Trimming cost V 1 base and J 3 bases, with 11 bases left between them. The CDR3 protein is CASSQVASRTDTQYF. For the CDR3, the DNA is TGCGCCAGCAGCCAAGTGGCTAGTAGGACAGATACGCAGTATTTT.

V gene TRBV7-6 combines with J gene TRBJ2-5; perhaps TRBD1 as D (5 bases). Germline CDR1 SGHVS, CDR2 FNYEAQ. The germline V and J ends were trimmed by 0 bases and 7 bases, with 15 bases remaining between them. The CDR3 has 15 amino acids. In nucleotides, the CDR3 is TGTGCCAGCAGCTTAGCGTGGGGCGAGGCCGGGACCCAGTACTTC. Its protein is CASSLAWGEAGTQYF.

This clonotype was seen ten or more times. V is TRBV28 and J is TRBJ1-2; TRBD1 aligns across 10 bases. Germline loops: CDR1 MDHEN, CDR2 SYDVKM. CDR3 length: 14 residues. The V and J ends lost 7 bases and 5 bases, in that order; junction bases with no gene match: 7. The CDR3 nucleotides read TGTGCCAGCACCGGGACAGGGGCGTGGTATGGCTACACCTTC. It codes for CASTGTGAWYGYTF.

This clonotype was seen only a few times. The V gene is TRBV20-1, the J gene TRBJ2-5; TRBD1 agrees at 7 bases. The CDR3 has 14 residues. V was clipped by 1 base and J by 4 bases; unmatched bases: 6. Germline V gene sequence: CDR1 DFQATT, CDR2 SNEGSKA (reference sequence). The CDR3 DNA reads as TGCAGTGCTAGAGCCCAAACAGGGGTAGAGACCCAGTACTTC. Translated: CSARAQTGVETQYF.